These 18 T cell receptor beta chains were all obtained from the same sample, sequenced in a study of T-cell reconstitution after alpha-beta-depleted transplantation in children. Preparation of the TCRbeta library involved a method that used unique molecular identifiers. TCRdb passed the PCR reads through MiXCR, listing each CDR3 protein once. The sample contains hundreds of thousands of distinct CDR3 sequences, about 14% of which appear only once. This sample comprised PBMCs, obtained from the stem cell graft. These receptors were obtained from a human donor who donated a stem cell graft to a child with Fanconi anemia.

This chain connects TRBV10-2 to TRBJ2-1, with a weak D call TRBD1 (6 bases). This CDR3 region has 15 residues. With 10 bases removed from V and 2 bases from J, the gap between germline ends came to 18 bases. The germline V gene has CDR1 WSHSY and CDR2 SAAADI. The CDR3 protein is CATRETGHPYNEQFF. The CDR3 nucleotides are TGCGCCACCCGAGAAACGGGACACCCCTACAATGAGCAGTTCTTC.

In this sample, this clonotype turned up a few times. This sequence joins TRBV4-1 and TRBJ1-5; tentative D call: TRBD1 (5 bases). This CDR3 is 15 amino acids long. Deletions cut 5 bases from V and 1 base from J, with 12 bases between. CDR1 MGHRA and CDR2 YSYEKL come from the germline V gene. CDR3 region: CASSWQTESNQPQHF. CDR3 coding DNA: TGCGCCAGCAGCTGGCAGACAGAGAGCAATCAGCCCCAGCATTTT.

The V and J genes are TRBV20-1 and TRBJ2-3; TRBD1 or TRBD2 may be the D gene (5 bases each). V was pared by 1 base and J by 2 bases, with 13 bases between. CDR1 is DFQATT, CDR2 SNEGSKA, per germline (reference sequence). There are 15 residues in the CDR3. The CDR3 spells CSARAREGITDTQYF. The CDR3 DNA is TGCAGTGCTAGAGCTCGTGAGGGGATCACAGATACGCAGTATTTT.

The rearrangement uses TRBV7-2 and TRBJ2-3; 10 bases line up with TRBD2. The ends lost 5 bases at V and 3 bases at J; junction bases unmatched: 8. Germline CDR1 and CDR2: SGHTA and FQGNSA. The CDR3 contains 16 residues. This CDR3 reads CASSTERGGRTDTQYF. The CDR3, as DNA: TGTGCCAGCAGCACAGAGCGGGGGGGCCGGACAGATACGCAGTATTTT.

The chain has TRBV24-1 and TRBJ1-5; D is undetermined. Trimming took off 5 bases at V and 4 bases at J, with 2 bases between the two ends. The CDR3 has 11 amino acids. Germline values: CDR1 KGHDR, CDR2 SFDVKD. The CDR3 nucleotides read TGTGCCACCAGTGTAAATCAGCCCCAGCATTTT. This codes for CATSVNQPQHF.

This clonotype was picked up a small number of times. The chain has TRBV27 and TRBJ1-6; D may be TRBD1 (5 bases). Germline lookup yields CDR1 MNHEY and CDR2 SMNVEV (reference sequence). V was shortened by 6 bases and J by 8 bases, with 17 bases between the two germline ends. This CDR3 region has 15 residues. The CDR3: CASRGSFGTDSPLHF. The CDR3 DNA follows: TGTGCCAGCAGAGGATCTTTTGGGACGGATTCACCCCTCCACTTT.

This clonotype was found a few times. This rearrangement joins TRBV5-1 to TRBJ1-2, with D tentatively TRBD1 (5 bases). Germline V gives CDR1 SGHRS, CDR2 YFSETQ. Deletions cut 0 bases from V and 4 bases from J, with 16 bases between. The CDR3 consists of 16 residues. The CDR3 is CASSLGGTRAGYGYTF. The CDR3, as DNA: TGCGCCAGCAGCTTGGGAGGGACCCGAGCTGGCTATGGCTACACCTTC.

This clonotype was counted at least ten times. The chain combines TRBV5-5 with TRBJ2-5; a possible D gene is TRBD1 (5 bases). CDR1 and CDR2 (germline): SGHKS, YYEKEE (reference sequence). Trimming removed 5 bases from V and 2 bases from J, with 13 bases in between. There are 14 residues in the CDR3. The CDR3 region has the DNA TGTGCCAGCAGACTGCCCAGGGTTCAAGAGACCCAGTACTTC. Its protein product is CASRLPRVQETQYF.

Many counts were recorded for this clonotype. The J gene is TRBJ1-3, the V gene TRBV5-1; 7 bases are a match to TRBD1. With 4 bases clipped from V and 0 bases from J, the junction kept 4 bases outside the gene matches. This CDR3 has 15 amino acids. Germline values: CDR1 SGHRS, CDR2 YFSETQ. The CDR3 sequence is CASSPRDSSGNTIYF. CDR3 DNA: TGCGCCAGCAGCCCACGGGACAGCTCTGGAAACACCATATATTTT.

This clonotype was detected ten times or more. The chain carries TRBV7-6 and TRBJ2-7, with a possible D match to TRBD2 (6 bases). Trimming stripped 5 bases from V and 3 bases from J, with 11 bases between. The germline V gene encodes CDR1 SGHVS and CDR2 FNYEAQ. CDR3 length: 13 residues. The CDR3 DNA follows: TGTGCCAGCAGCGCGGGACCAAACTACGAGCAGTACGTC. Encoded protein: CASSAGPNYEQYV.

CDR3 in amino acids: CASSEGTPISGTGNTIYF. The DNA of the CDR3 is TGTGCCAGCAGTGAAGGGACGCCAATCTCTGGGACTGGAAACACCATATATTTT. The V gene is TRBV2, the J gene TRBJ1-3; D not certain. This CDR3 spans 18 amino acids. Germline CDR1 and CDR2: SNHLY and FYNNEI. Between the trimmed V and J ends, which lost 1 base and 2 bases, there was a span of 18 bases. The full variable domain, in which reference TRBV2 and TRBJ1-3 provide the parts outside the CDR3, is EPEVTQTPSHQVTQMGQEVILRCVPISNHLYFYWYRQILGQKVEFLVSFYNNEISEKSEIFDDQFSVERPDGSNFTLKIRSTKLEDSAMYFCASSEGTPISGTGNTIYFGEGSWLTVV.

The gene calls are TRBV4-2 and TRBJ1-2; D remains ambiguous. CDR1 is LGHNA and CDR2 is YNFKEQ in the germline V gene. V gave up 0 bases and J gave up 4 bases, with 12 bases separating them. This CDR3 spans 15 amino acids. The CDR3 coding sequence is TGTGCCAGCAGCCAAGATCATACATCCCGCTATGGCTACACCTTC. It encodes CASSQDHTSRYGYTF.

This clonotype was picked up one time. V usage is TRBV6-1 and J usage is TRBJ2-3; D not resolved. CDR3 length: 15 amino acids. Trimming left V 6 bases short and J 0 bases short, with 13 bases between. CDR1 and CDR2 (germline): MNHNS, SASEGT. The chain's CDR3 is CASSSPLLSTDTQYF. The CDR3 nucleotides read TGTGCCAGCAGCTCCCCCCTTTTGAGCACAGATACGCAGTATTTT.

This clonotype occurred many times. The J gene is TRBJ2-3, the V gene TRBV7-9, with 15 bases matching TRBD2. Trimming took 4 bases from V and 3 from J; bases not matched to a gene: 2. The germline CDR1 and CDR2 sequences are SEHNR and FQNEAQ (reference sequence). The CDR3 is 16 amino acids. DNA of the CDR3: TGTGCCAGCAGCTCGGGACTAGCGGGGGGAACAGATACGCAGTATTTT. Protein sequence: CASSSGLAGGTDTQYF.

This clonotype was seen repeatedly, ten times or more. This chain uses TRBV4-3 with TRBJ2-5; TRBD1 aligns across 9 bases. The CDR3 covers 13 residues. Germline CDR1 is LGHNA and CDR2 is YSLEER. J lost 5 bases, V lost 5 bases, and 3 bases had no gene match. CDR3 sequence (DNA): TGCGCCAGCAGCTATGGGACAGGGGAGACCCAGTACTTC. It encodes CASSYGTGETQYF.

This clonotype turned up a few times. The chain carries TRBV7-2 and TRBJ2-7, with D tentatively TRBD1 (8 bases). V shed 0 bases and J shed 0 bases, with 15 bases lying between them. Germline V gene sequence: CDR1 SGHTA, CDR2 FQGNSA. This CDR3 spans 17 amino acids. CDR3 coding DNA: TGTGCCAGCAGCTTAGCAGCGGGGCAGGGGGCCTCCTACGAGCAGTACGTC. Its translation: CASSLAAGQGASYEQYV.

This clonotype was observed many times. The genes are TRBV7-2 and TRBJ2-1; the D gene could be TRBD1 or TRBD2 (6 bases each). This CDR3 has 15 amino acids. Between the trimmed V and J ends, which lost 1 base and 6 bases, there was a span of 13 bases. Germline V gene lookup returns CDR1 SGHTA and CDR2 FQGNSA. DNA of the CDR3: TGTGCCAGCAGCTTAGGCAGGGGAGGAAGCAATGAGCAGTTCTTC. As protein: CASSLGRGGSNEQFF.

This clonotype has a handful of counts. The chain employs TRBV29-1 and TRBJ2-1; D not resolved. V lost 6 bases, J lost 5 bases, and 14 bases lay in between. The germline gives CDR1 SQVTM, CDR2 ANQGSEA. This CDR3 has 13 residues. CDR3 DNA: TGCAGCGTGATAGTTACTTTAAACAATGAGCAGTTCTTC. Translation: CSVIVTLNNEQFF.